One sample yielded the 16 T cell receptor beta chains listed below, sequenced in a study of OX40 agonist ivuxolimab in advanced cancers. Measured with immunoSEQ multiplex PCR; TCRdb has only the in-frame clones, and not every one. Of about 100,000 clones detected, about 88% appear once; the ten largest clones hold about 0.15%. Source: CD4+ or CD8+ T cells sorted from blood, taken in a trial of the OX40 agonist ivuxolimab. Source of these receptors: an adult with an advanced solid tumor such as melanoma, head and neck, liver or kidney cancer.

The chain uses TRBV19 and TRBJ1-4, with a weak D call TRBD1 (5 bases). CDR3 length: 14 residues. CDR1 LNHDA and CDR2 SQIVND come from the germline V gene (reference sequence). Deletions cut 11 bases from V and 5 bases from J, with 18 bases between. CDR3 loop: CAVRPGGGNEKLFF. The CDR3 DNA reads TGTGCCGTAAGGCCCGGGGGTGGCAATGAAAAACTGTTTTTT. The variable domain in full, completed from reference TRBV19 and TRBJ1-4, reads DGGITQSPKYLFRKEGQNVTLSCEQNLNHDAMYWYRQDPGQGLRLIYYSQIVNDFQKGDIAEGYSVSREKKESFPLTVTSAQKNPTAFYLCAVRPGGGNEKLFFGSGTQLSVL.

The J gene is TRBJ2-2, the V gene TRBV28, with TRBD2 as a possible D gene (7 bases). The V end was cut by 6 bases, the J end by 6 bases, with 14 bases between. Germline V gene data show CDR1 as MDHEN and CDR2 as SYDVKM. This CDR3 has 14 amino acids. CDR3 protein: CASRVGGAAGELFF. The CDR3 DNA sequence: TGTGCCAGCAGGGTTGGGGGGGCGGCCGGGGAGCTGTTTTTT.

The J gene is TRBJ2-7, the V gene TRBV2; 8 bases map to TRBD1. Germline V lookup: CDR1 SNHLY, CDR2 FYNNEI. The V segment lost 6 bases and the J segment 0 bases; nucleotides outside the gene matches: 4. The CDR3 is made up of 14 amino acids. CDR3 amino acids: CASRQGGPSYEQYF. In nucleotides, the CDR3 is TGTGCCAGCAGACAGGGGGGACCCTCCTACGAGCAGTACTTC.

This rearrangement joins TRBV7-9 to TRBJ1-3; possible D gene TRBD1, 5 bases. The germline V and J ends were trimmed by 3 bases and 1 base, with 10 bases remaining between them. The CDR3 covers 15 residues. CDR1 and CDR2 (germline): SEHNR, FQNEAQ (reference sequence). The DNA for the CDR3 is TGTGCCAGCAGCTTTCAGGGAAGTTCTGGAAACACCATATATTTT. Protein product: CASSFQGSSGNTIYF.

This CDR3 reads CASSGRDSQNEKLFF. CDR3 DNA: TGTGCCAGCAGCGGGCGGGACAGCCAGAATGAAAAACTGTTTTTT. The chain recombines TRBV7-9 with TRBJ1-4, with TRBD1 matching 7 bases. V lost 5 bases and J lost 5; bases outside the gene matches: 8. Germline V gives CDR1 SEHNR, CDR2 FQNEAQ (reference sequence). The CDR3 totals 15 residues.

The chain employs TRBV30 and TRBJ2-5, with D unclear. Germline V lookup: CDR1 GTSNPN, CDR2 SVGIG (reference sequence). The CDR3 is made up of 14 amino acids. Trimming pared 2 bases from V and 1 base from J, leaving 11 bases between. For the CDR3, the DNA is TGTGCCTGGAGTCTAGGCCTCGCCCAAGAGACCCAGTACTTC. Translating it yields CAWSLGLAQETQYF.

V usage is TRBV27 and J usage is TRBJ1-5, with a weak D call TRBD1 (5 bases). This CDR3 has 14 amino acids. CDR1 is MNHEY and CDR2 is SMNVEV in the germline V gene (reference sequence). V was trimmed by 3 bases and J by 5 bases, leaving 11 bases between them. Here the CDR3 DNA reads TGTGCCAGCAGTTTTCAGCGGGGGGATCAGCCCCAGCATTTT. Protein sequence: CASSFQRGDQPQHF.

The rearrangement joins TRBV7-9 to TRBJ1-2; D is unresolved. The V end lost 1 base, the J end lost 7 bases, and 7 bases lay between the germline ends. Germline-derived CDR1 and CDR2 are SEHNR and FQNEAQ (reference sequence). The CDR3 spans 12 residues. The CDR3 loop is CASSLEVPGYTF. CDR3 nucleotide sequence: TGTGCCAGCAGCTTAGAAGTACCTGGCTACACCTTC.

The V and J genes are TRBV7-6 and TRBJ2-7; TRBD1 matches at 7 bases. Germline CDR1 and CDR2: SGHVS and FNYEAQ. This CDR3 is 14 amino acids long. The V and J ends lost 5 bases and 4 bases, in that order; junction bases with no gene match: 8. The CDR3 coding sequence is TGTGCCAGCAGCCCCCGGACAGGTTTGTACGAGCAGTACTTC. Amino acids: CASSPRTGLYEQYF.

In this sample, this clone turned up once. The J gene is TRBJ1-6, the V gene TRBV2, with TRBD1 as a possible D gene (5 bases). Deletions cut 7 bases from V and 7 bases from J, with 14 bases between. The CDR3 runs to 14 residues. From germline, CDR1 is SNHLY and CDR2 FYNNEI. CDR3 loop: CASKKDMLNSPLHF. The CDR3 DNA reads TGTGCCAGCAAGAAGGACATGTTGAATTCACCCCTCCACTTT.

The chain links TRBV4-1 to TRBJ1-1, with TRBD1 matching 8 bases. CDR1 and CDR2 (germline): MGHRA, YSYEKL. Trimming at V came to 0 bases and at J to 1 base, leaving 4 bases not matched to a gene. There are 16 residues in the CDR3. The CDR3 DNA reads as TGCGCCAGCAGCCAAGAACCCGGGACAGGGAACACTGAAGCTTTCTTT. Translated, it gives CASSQEPGTGNTEAFF.

The rearrangement joins TRBV10-1 to TRBJ1-6; D is ambiguous. CDR3 length: 13 amino acids. Trimming cost V 8 bases and J 0 bases, with 5 bases left between them. Germline V gives CDR1 WNHNN, CDR2 SYGVQD (reference sequence). CDR3 nucleotides: TGCGCCAGCCGGGCCTCCTATAATTCACCCCTCCACTTT. Protein: CASRASYNSPLHF.

This clone turned up a few times. The chain uses TRBV7-3 and TRBJ2-6; no clear D gene. V gave up 5 bases and J gave up 4 bases, with 9 bases separating them. Germline V gives CDR1 SGHTA, CDR2 FQGTGA. This CDR3 spans 14 amino acids. The CDR3 region is CASSPQKGANVLTF. In nucleotides, the CDR3 is TGTGCCAGCAGCCCCCAGAAGGGGGCCAACGTCCTGACTTTC. The whole variable domain, filled in from reference TRBV7-3 and TRBJ2-6, reads GAGVSQTPSNKVTEKGKYVELRCDPISGHTALYWYRQSLGQGPEFLIYFQGTGAADDSGLPNDRFFAVRPEGSVSTLKIQRTERGDSAVYLCASSPQKGANVLTFGAGSRLTVL.

V is TRBV6-1 and J is TRBJ2-5, with unresolved D. This CDR3 contains 15 residues. CDR1 and CDR2 (germline): MNHNS, SASEGT. V was trimmed by 6 bases and J by 0 bases, leaving 14 bases between them. DNA for the CDR3: TGTGCCAGCAGGAGGAGTAGCCTGTACCAAGAGACCCAGTACTTC. It is translated as CASRRSSLYQETQYF.

The genes are TRBV5-6 and TRBJ2-3; 8 bases match TRBD2. Trimming cost V 4 bases and J 3 bases; bases outside gene matches: 7. Germline CDR1 and CDR2: SGHDT and YYEEEE. This CDR3 has 15 amino acids. The CDR3 sequence: CASSPGLERTDTQYF. The CDR3 DNA is TGTGCCAGCAGCCCGGGACTAGAGAGGACAGATACGCAGTATTTT. The variable domain in full, completed from reference TRBV5-6 and TRBJ2-3, reads DAGVTQSPTHLIKTRGQQVTLRCSPKSGHDTVSWYQQALGQGPQFIFQYYEEEERQRGNFPDRFSGHQFPNYSSELNVNALLLGDSALYLCASSPGLERTDTQYFGPGTRLTVL.

The CDR3 protein is CASSKIPWGLPHISYNSPLHF. For the CDR3, the DNA is TGTGCCAGCAGCAAAATTCCTTGGGGACTTCCTCACATTTCATATAATTCACCCCTCCACTTT. The chain recombines TRBV21-1 with TRBJ1-6. TRBV21-1 is an annotated pseudogene. This CDR3 has 21 amino acids.